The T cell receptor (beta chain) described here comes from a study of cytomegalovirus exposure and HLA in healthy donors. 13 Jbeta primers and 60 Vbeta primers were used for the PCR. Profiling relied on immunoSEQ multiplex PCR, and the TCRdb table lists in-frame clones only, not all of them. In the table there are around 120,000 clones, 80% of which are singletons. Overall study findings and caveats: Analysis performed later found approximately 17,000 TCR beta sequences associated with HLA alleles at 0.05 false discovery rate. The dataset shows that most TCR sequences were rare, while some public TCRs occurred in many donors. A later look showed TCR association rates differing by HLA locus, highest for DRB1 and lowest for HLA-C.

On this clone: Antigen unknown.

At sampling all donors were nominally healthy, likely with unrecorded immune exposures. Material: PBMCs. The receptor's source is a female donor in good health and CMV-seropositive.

The CDR3 spells CAWSAMGQGLNNQPQHF. DNA for the CDR3: TGTGCCTGGAGTGCCATGGGCCAGGGGTTGAACAATCAGCCCCAGCATTTT. The chain couples TRBV30 to TRBJ1-5; the D gene is possibly TRBD1 (6 bases). Between the trimmed V and J ends, which lost 1 base and 3 bases, there was a span of 19 bases. Germline V gives CDR1 GTSNPN, CDR2 SVGIG (reference sequence). This CDR3 comprises 17 residues.